This T cell receptor beta chain appears in the sequencing data of a study of T cell repertoires in cytomegalovirus infection. Study in general: Carrying CMV and the relevant HLA type showed in public TCR beta signatures.

TCRdb redid the calling of the reads with MiXCR, one entry per CDR3 protein. The repertoire holds about 320,000 distinct CDR3 sequences, with over 7.5% as singletons. Looked up from germline, CDR1 is DFQATT and CDR2 is SNEGSKA (reference sequence). The CDR3 length is 19 residues. The junction had 11 bases not matched to a gene; V was cut back by 0 bases and J by 2 bases. Sequenced input: PBMCs. The chain carries TRBV20-1 and TRBJ2-1; 12 bases match TRBD2. The sequence came from a human donor in good health (CMV status not recorded). Some clones in this sample may be carry-over from other donors' samples. The CDR3 reads CSARDPGTSGLVTYNEQFF. The CDR3 nucleotides read TGCAGTGCTAGAGACCCCGGGACTAGCGGGCTGGTCACCTACAATGAGCAGTTCTTC.